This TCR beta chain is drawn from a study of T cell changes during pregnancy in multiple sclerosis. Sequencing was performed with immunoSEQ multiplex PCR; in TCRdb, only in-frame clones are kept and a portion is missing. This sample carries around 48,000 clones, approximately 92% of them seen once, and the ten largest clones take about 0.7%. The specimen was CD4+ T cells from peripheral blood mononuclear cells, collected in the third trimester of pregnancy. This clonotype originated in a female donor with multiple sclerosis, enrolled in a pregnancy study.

CDR3 sequence (DNA): TGCGCCAGCAGCCAAGCACCCCGTGCCGGGACTAGCTCTGAGCAGTTCTTC. The encoded protein is CASSQAPRAGTSSEQFF. The chain has TRBV4-1 and TRBJ2-1; 9 bases line up with TRBD2. CDR3 length: 17 amino acids. V lost 1 base to trimming and J lost 9 bases; unmatched junction nucleotides: 13. Germline CDR1 reads MGHRA; CDR2 reads YSYEKL.